This TCR beta chain was found in a study of shared clonotypes between healthy human individuals. The wider study: The study drew on two women and a few men aged 18 to 49 as donors. Three plates each covered CD4 naive and memory; CD8 naive two, CD8 memory one.

V lost 6 bases and J 0 bases, leaving 16 bases between the germline ends. The CDR3 spans 16 residues. In germline, CDR1 is SGHAT, CDR2 FQNNGV. The assay was immunoSEQ multiplex PCR, and TCRdb's table has in-frame clones only and misses some. The table records 550,000 to 700,000 clones, around 73% of them present only once. Donors comprised healthy HIV-negative adults lacking recent acute infections or vaccinations. Material: memory CD4+ T cells sorted from blood. Subset denoted: CD45RA-negative fraction. The chain has TRBV11-2 and TRBJ2-3; D is uncertain. The clonotype comes from a woman aged 25 to 39 in good health. CDR3: CASSSLGVTSTDTQYF. The CDR3 region has the DNA TGTGCCAGCAGTTCTCTTGGCGTAACTAGCACAGATACGCAGTATTTT.